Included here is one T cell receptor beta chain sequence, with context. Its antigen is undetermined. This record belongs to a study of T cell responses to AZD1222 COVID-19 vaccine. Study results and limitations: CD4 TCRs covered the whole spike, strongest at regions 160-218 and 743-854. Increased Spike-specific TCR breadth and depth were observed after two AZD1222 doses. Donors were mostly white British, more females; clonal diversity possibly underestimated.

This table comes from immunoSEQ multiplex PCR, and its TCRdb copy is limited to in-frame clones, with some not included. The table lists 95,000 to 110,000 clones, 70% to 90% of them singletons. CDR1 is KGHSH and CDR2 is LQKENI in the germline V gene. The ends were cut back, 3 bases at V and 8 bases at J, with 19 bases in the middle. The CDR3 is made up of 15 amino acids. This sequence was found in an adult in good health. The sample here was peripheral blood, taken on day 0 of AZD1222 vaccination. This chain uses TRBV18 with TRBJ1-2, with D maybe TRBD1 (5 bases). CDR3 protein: CASSPAAGTEYGYTF. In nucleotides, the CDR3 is TGTGCCAGCTCACCGGCTGCCGGGACGGAGTACGGCTACACCTTC.